Listed below are T cell receptor beta chains from one sample, sequenced in a study of blood T cell repertoires in COVID-19. Sequencing was performed with immunoSEQ multiplex PCR; in TCRdb, only in-frame clones are kept and a portion is missing. The sample has about 77,000 clones; about 88% are singletons. The source material was peripheral blood. These receptors were collected from a woman of 80 years or more with active or convalescent COVID-19. CDR3s include the opening cysteine and the closing phenylalanine or tryptophan. Each record gives: CDR3 length, V gene, J gene, clone size, D gene, CDR3 protein, CDR3 DNA. D genes are given only for firm matches. Only some rows state a clone size, as once, few, many or a class for expanded clones.

12	TRBV11-3	TRBJ2-1	.	.	CASSLTRNEQFF	TGTGCCAGCAGCTTAACGCGAAATGAGCAGTTCTTC
15	TRBV28	TRBJ2-3	.	.	CASAGSRGGRDTQYF	TGTGCCAGCGCCGGTTCGAGAGGCGGTCGAGATACGCAGTATTTT
14	TRBV28	TRBJ1-5	.	TRBD1	CATRGPGQGLAQHF	TGTGCCACCCGAGGCCCGGGACAGGGCTTAGCCCAGCATTTT
13	TRBV2	TRBJ2-3	.	.	CASTRGLTDTQYF	TGTGCCAGCACAAGGGGTTTAACAGATACGCAGTATTTT
16	TRBV4-1	TRBJ1-5	.	TRBD1	CASSQDLGQVNQPQHF	TGCGCCAGCAGCCAAGATTTGGGACAGGTCAATCAGCCCCAGCATTTT
15	TRBV5-1	TRBJ1-4	.	.	CASSLGGASNEKLFF	TGCGCCAGCAGCTTGGGCGGGGCTTCTAATGAAAAACTGTTTTTT
13	TRBV5-1	TRBJ1-2	few	.	CASSLPGAAGYTF	TGCGCCAGCAGCTTGCCAGGGGCGGCTGGCTACACCTTC
14	TRBV6-5	TRBJ2-5	.	.	CASSSNIGPETQYF	TGTGCCAGCAGTTCGAACATTGGGCCAGAGACCCAGTACTTC
17	TRBV9	TRBJ2-3	.	TRBD1	CASSVGWTGSRTDTQYF	TGTGCCAGCAGCGTAGGGTGGACAGGGAGTCGCACAGATACGCAGTATTTT
15	TRBV2	TRBJ2-5	.	.	CASSELWGHQETQYF	TGTGCCAGCAGTGAATTGTGGGGCCATCAAGAGACCCAGTACTTC
16	TRBV5-1	TRBJ1-6	.	.	CASSLWGDSYNSPLHF	TGCGCCAGCAGCTTGTGGGGGGACTCCTATAATTCACCCCTCCACTTT
14	TRBV9	TRBJ1-2	.	TRBD1	CASSVAAGGNGYTF	TGTGCCAGCAGCGTAGCGGCAGGGGGTAATGGCTACACCTTC
13	TRBV6-5	TRBJ1-1	.	.	CASRRDGINEAFF	TGTGCCAGCAGGCGGGACGGAATAAATGAAGCTTTCTTT
14	TRBV7-9	TRBJ2-7	.	TRBD1	CASRPWTGAIEQYF	TGTGCCAGCAGGCCTTGGACAGGGGCGATCGAGCAGTACTTC
14	TRBV5-1	TRBJ1-3	.	TRBD1	CASSQGGIGNTIYF	TGCGCCAGCAGCCAGGGGGGTATTGGAAACACCATATATTTT
14	TRBV5-1	TRBJ2-7	.	TRBD1	CASSLAGDSLLQYF	TGCGCCAGCAGCTTGGCCGGGGACAGCTTACTCCAGTACTTC